The 32 T cell receptor beta chains presented below share a single source sample, sequenced in a study of T cell responses to AZD1222 COVID-19 vaccine. Here immunoSEQ multiplex PCR was the method, and the copy in TCRdb shows in-frame clones only, minus some. The sample has 50,000 to 65,000 clones, approximately 90% seen once. The input for sequencing was peripheral blood, taken on day 0 of AZD1222 vaccination. The source is an adult in good health.

The chain links TRBV5-4 to TRBJ2-6; D is unresolved. The V gene's germline CDR1 is SGHNT and CDR2 YYREEE (reference sequence). V was shortened by 1 base and J by 0 bases, with 17 bases between the two germline ends. The CDR3 has 19 amino acids. The CDR3, as DNA: TGTGCCAGCAGCTTGAGTAGCAAGCCGTCAACCTCTGGGGCCAACGTCCTGACTTTC. It is translated as CASSLSSKPSTSGANVLTF.

This chain joins TRBV4-1 and TRBJ1-2, with 11 bases aligning to TRBD1. This CDR3 is built from 17 residues. V gave up 4 bases and J gave up 4 bases; unmatched junction bases: 11. Germline CDR1 MGHRA, CDR2 YSYEKL. The CDR3 protein is CASSPKVPGQGVYGYTF. CDR3 bases: TGCGCCAGCAGCCCTAAAGTTCCGGGACAGGGGGTCTATGGCTACACCTTC.

V and J are TRBV5-4 and TRBJ1-1; 9 bases are a match to TRBD1. Germline lookup yields CDR1 SGHNT and CDR2 YYREEE (reference sequence). The CDR3 totals 15 residues. J was trimmed by 1 base and V by 4 bases; bases with no gene match: 5. The CDR3 loop is CASSLPQGANTEAFF. In DNA form, the CDR3 reads TGTGCCAGCAGCCTCCCACAGGGGGCGAACACTGAAGCTTTCTTT.

CDR3 DNA sequence: TGCGCCAGCAGCTTCCAGTCAAGGGACACTGAAGCTTTCTTT. Translation gives CASSFQSRDTEAFF. J is TRBJ1-1 and V is TRBV5-1; no definite D call. V lost 2 bases and J lost 3, with 11 bases in between. Germline CDR1 reads SGHRS; CDR2 reads YFSETQ. This CDR3 has 14 amino acids.

The chain couples TRBV11-2 to TRBJ1-1, with a weak D call TRBD1 (6 bases). Germline V gene sequence: CDR1 SGHAT, CDR2 FQNNGV. Trimming pared 1 base from V and 1 base from J, leaving 7 bases between. The CDR3 spans 14 residues. CDR3 in DNA: TGTGCCAGCAGCTTAGGGACAGCGAACACTGAAGCTTTCTTT. Amino acid sequence: CASSLGTANTEAFF.

The CDR3 loop is CAMGDIQYF. In DNA form, the CDR3 reads TGCGCCATGGGGGACATTCAGTACTTC. The chain uses TRBV10-1 and TRBJ2-4; either TRBD1 or TRBD2 may supply D (5 bases each). The CDR3 runs 9 residues. V lost 10 bases and J lost 8, with 6 bases in between. Germline values: CDR1 WNHNN, CDR2 SYGVQD (reference sequence).

This clone is a singleton in its sample. This chain links TRBV5-4 with TRBJ2-3; 9 positions agree with TRBD2. Looked up from germline, CDR1 is SGHNT and CDR2 is YYREEE (reference sequence). Trimming removed 4 bases from V and 3 bases from J; junction bases left unmatched: 6. This CDR3 has 15 residues. The CDR3 DNA reads TGTGCCAGCAGCCAAAGACTAGCGGAGACAGATACGCAGTATTTT. It encodes CASSQRLAETDTQYF.

This clone was counted a few times. This chain links TRBV29-1 with TRBJ1-2; weak D call: TRBD1 (5 bases). This CDR3 contains 13 residues. Trimming took 4 bases from V and 2 from J, leaving 11 bases between them. From germline, CDR1 is SQVTM and CDR2 ANQGSEA. CDR3: CSVGAGINYGYTF. Here the CDR3 DNA reads TGCAGCGTTGGGGCAGGGATAAACTATGGCTACACCTTC.

V usage is TRBV5-6 and J usage is TRBJ1-1; D gene ambiguous. V was pared by 1 base and J by 2 bases, with 9 bases between. In germline, CDR1 is SGHDT, CDR2 YYEEEE. This CDR3 has 14 amino acids. Written as DNA, the CDR3 is TGTGCCAGCAGCTTGAAGGCAGTCAACACTGAAGCTTTCTTT. Residues: CASSLKAVNTEAFF.

The CDR3 is CASSRPGTANYGYTF. The CDR3 DNA is TGTGCCAGCTCACGACCCGGGACAGCTAACTATGGCTACACCTTC. The genes are TRBV18 and TRBJ1-2, with 7 positions matching TRBD1. V lost 4 bases, J lost 0 bases, and 5 bases stayed unmatched. Germline CDR1 reads KGHSH; CDR2 reads LQKENI. This CDR3 comprises 15 residues.

The chain uses TRBV6-1 and TRBJ2-4; D perhaps matches TRBD2 (5 bases). Germline CDR1 MNHNS, CDR2 SASEGT. Trimming pared 2 bases from V and 3 bases from J, leaving 23 bases between. The length of the CDR3 is 19 residues. CDR3 residues: CASSEMLGERHVHKNIQYF. CDR3 DNA: TGTGCCAGCAGTGAAATGCTGGGAGAGCGGCATGTACACAAAAACATTCAGTACTTC.

V gene TRBV18 combines with J gene TRBJ2-3; TRBD1 aligns across 8 bases. This CDR3 contains 14 residues. V gave up 1 base and J gave up 6 bases; unmatched junction bases: 3. Germline-derived CDR1 and CDR2 are KGHSH and LQKENI. The CDR3 bases are TGTGCCAGCTCACCACTGGACAGGGAGGATACGCAGTATTTT. Translating it yields CASSPLDREDTQYF.

The chain recombines TRBV28 with TRBJ1-2; tentative D call: TRBD1 (6 bases). The germline CDR1 and CDR2 sequences are MDHEN and SYDVKM. Trimming shortened V by 4 bases and J by 5 bases, and 17 bases separated the two germline ends. This CDR3 is built from 15 residues. CDR3 sequence reads: CASSSPGQGIYGYTF. The CDR3 DNA is TGTGCCAGCAGTTCTCCCGGGCAGGGGATTTATGGCTACACCTTC.

The chain couples TRBV23-1 to TRBJ1-1; possible D gene TRBD1, 6 bases. TRBV23-1 is classed as an ORF, of uncertain function. This CDR3 is 15 amino acids long. Trimming pared 0 bases from V and 6 bases from J, leaving 14 bases between. As DNA, the CDR3 is TGCGCCAGCAGTCAATCGGGCCTCACAGGGTCTGAAGCTTTCTTT. Residues: CASSQSGLTGSEAFF.

The rearrangement joins TRBV5-6 to TRBJ2-2, with D possibly TRBD2 on 5 matching bases. The germline V and J ends were trimmed by 0 bases and 0 bases, with 6 bases remaining between them. The germline CDR1 and CDR2 sequences are SGHDT and YYEEEE. There are 15 residues in the CDR3. The CDR3 sequence is CASSLGLTNTGELFF. The CDR3 nucleotides are TGTGCCAGCAGCTTGGGACTAACGAACACCGGGGAGCTGTTTTTT.

The chain carries TRBV27 and TRBJ1-2; 9 bases line up with TRBD1. Germline-derived CDR1 and CDR2 are MNHEY and SMNVEV (reference sequence). This CDR3 has 13 amino acids. Losses at the gene ends were 5 bases for V and 5 bases for J; bases not matched to a gene: 3. The CDR3 loop reads CASSPGTGYGYTF. The CDR3 coding sequence is TGTGCCAGCAGTCCCGGGACAGGGTATGGCTACACCTTC.

The CDR3 bases are TGTGCCAGCAGCTTAGTTCCAGGGAATGAAAAACTGTTTTTT. The encoded protein is CASSLVPGNEKLFF. The V call is TRBV7-2, the J call TRBJ1-4, with a tentative D call TRBD1 (5 bases). CDR1 SGHTA and CDR2 FQGNSA come from the germline V gene. The CDR3 loop spans 14 amino acids. V lost 1 base and J 5 bases, leaving 8 bases between the germline ends. Full variable domain (remainder filled in from reference TRBV7-2 and TRBJ1-4): GAGVSQSPSNKVTEKGKDVELRCDPISGHTALYWYRQSLGQGLEFLIYFQGNSAPDKSGLPSDRFSAERTGGSVSTLTIQRTQQEDSAVYLCASSLVPGNEKLFFGSGTQLSVL.

The V call is TRBV7-9, the J call TRBJ1-3, with 7 bases lining up with TRBD1. There are 16 residues in the CDR3. The germline V gene has CDR1 SEHNR and CDR2 FQNEAQ (reference sequence). V lost 5 bases to trimming and J lost 3 bases; unmatched junction nucleotides: 10. CDR3 protein: CASSPRGSYGGNTIYF. CDR3 DNA sequence: TGTGCCAGCAGCCCCAGGGGGTCGTACGGTGGAAACACCATATATTTT.

V gene TRBV9 combines with J gene TRBJ1-4; the D gene is possibly TRBD1 (5 bases). The CDR3 length is 14 residues. The ends were cut back, 8 bases at V and 8 bases at J, with 19 bases in the middle. Germline V lookup: CDR1 SGDLS, CDR2 YYNGEE. CDR3 coding DNA: TGTGCCAGTGCCGGGTCCCCGGGGGGGGAAAAACTGTTTTTT. It codes for CASAGSPGGEKLFF.

This chain joins TRBV15 and TRBJ1-4, with no clear D. From germline, CDR1 is LNHNV and CDR2 YYDKDF (reference sequence). Trimming removed 5 bases from V and 5 bases from J, with 15 bases in between. The CDR3 consists of 15 residues. In DNA form, the CDR3 reads TGTGCCACCAGCGTCCGAGCGACTGCCAATGAAAAACTGTTTTTT. Encoded protein: CATSVRATANEKLFF.

The chain links TRBV6-1 to TRBJ1-5; TRBD1 matches at 8 bases. This CDR3 has 16 amino acids. The germline V gene has CDR1 MNHNS and CDR2 SASEGT. Trimming took 4 bases from V and 5 from J; bases not matched to a gene: 10. In nucleotides, the CDR3 is TGTGCCAGCAGTGGGGTTCCAGGGGGCGGGCATCAGCCCCAGCATTTT. Translated, it gives CASSGVPGGGHQPQHF.

This chain uses TRBV5-5 with TRBJ2-7; unclear D gene. The CDR3 has 13 amino acids. Trimming left V 0 bases short and J 3 bases short, with 7 bases between. The germline CDR1 and CDR2 sequences are SGHKS and YYEKEE (reference sequence). DNA for the CDR3: TGTGCCAGCAGCTTGGACGGAATCTACGAGCAGTACTTC. Protein: CASSLDGIYEQYF. Together with reference TRBV5-5 and TRBJ2-7, the CDR3 gives the full variable domain: DAGVTQSPTHLIKTRGQQVTLRCSPISGHKSVSWYQQVLGQGPQFIFQYYEKEERGRGNFPDRFSARQFPNYSSELNVNALLLGDSALYLCASSLDGIYEQYFGPGTRLTVT.

The chain links TRBV27 to TRBJ1-5; D uncertain. This CDR3 is 13 amino acids long. Germline assignment: CDR1 MNHEY and CDR2 SMNVEV (reference sequence). The V end lost 8 bases, the J end lost 2 bases, and 10 bases lay between the germline ends. Here the CDR3 reads CASGSSRNQPQHF. CDR3 sequence (DNA): TGTGCCAGCGGAAGTTCTCGCAATCAGCCCCAGCATTTT.

This clone was counted a single time. CDR3: CASSLGKNTEAFF. For the CDR3, the DNA is TGTGCCAGCAGCTTGGGGAAAAACACTGAAGCTTTCTTT. The rearrangement links TRBV11-3 to TRBJ1-1; D is uncertain. V was pared by 3 bases and J by 2 bases, with 7 bases between. Germline assignment: CDR1 SGHNT and CDR2 YENEEA. This CDR3 is built from 13 residues.

The V gene is TRBV9, the J gene TRBJ2-5; possible D gene TRBD2, 6 bases. Germline-derived CDR1 and CDR2 are SGDLS and YYNGEE. V lost 3 bases, J lost 4 bases, and 19 bases lay in between. This CDR3 region has 16 residues. CDR3 protein: CASSASSGGRGETQYF. The CDR3 nucleotides are TGTGCCAGCAGCGCATCGTCCGGGGGACGTGGAGAGACCCAGTACTTC.

This rearrangement joins TRBV18 to TRBJ1-1; no firm D call. This CDR3 has 13 residues. Trimming stripped 2 bases from V and 10 bases from J, with 14 bases between. Germline V gives CDR1 KGHSH, CDR2 LQKENI. CDR3 nucleotides: TGTGCCAGCTCACCAGGACGTGGGGATATAGCTTTCTTT. Its protein is CASSPGRGDIAFF.

The rearrangement links TRBV4-2 to TRBJ2-2; D is perhaps TRBD1 or TRBD2 (6 bases each). The germline V and J ends were trimmed by 5 bases and 5 bases, with 15 bases remaining between them. CDR1 and CDR2 from the germline V gene are LGHNA and YNFKEQ. CDR3 length: 15 residues. The CDR3 coding sequence is TGTGCCAGCAGCTCGGGGCAGGGGAGGACCGGGGAGCTGTTTTTT. It translates to CASSSGQGRTGELFF.

The rearrangement links TRBV5-4 to TRBJ1-2; D call uncertain. V shed 0 bases and J shed 7 bases, with 10 bases lying between them. The CDR3 has 13 amino acids. CDR1 is SGHNT and CDR2 is YYREEE in the germline V gene (reference sequence). Written as DNA, the CDR3 is TGTGCCAGCAGCTTGGCCGGTCCGGGTGGCTACACCTTC. Its translation is CASSLAGPGGYTF.

The chain is built from TRBV6-5 and TRBJ2-5; possible D gene TRBD2, 6 bases. V was clipped by 11 bases and J by 5 bases, with 15 bases between them. The V gene's germline CDR1 is MNHEY and CDR2 SVGAGI. The CDR3 is 12 amino acids. CDR3 protein: CAVGGYVETQYF. As DNA, the CDR3 is TGTGCCGTCGGAGGGTATGTGGAGACCCAGTACTTC.

The rearrangement links TRBV2 to TRBJ2-6; TRBD1 aligns across 7 bases. The CDR3 runs to 16 residues. V lost 6 bases, J lost 0 bases, and 5 bases stayed unmatched. CDR1 is SNHLY and CDR2 is FYNNEI in the germline V gene. The CDR3 DNA follows: TGTGCCAGCAGCCGGGACAGACTCTCTGGGGCCAACGTCCTGACTTTC. This sequence encodes CASSRDRLSGANVLTF.

The chain joins TRBV2 to TRBJ2-5, with TRBD1 matching over 11 bases. The CDR3 has 16 amino acids. The germline CDR1 and CDR2 sequences are SNHLY and FYNNEI. V was pared by 5 bases and J by 0 bases, with 5 bases of the junction left unmatched. DNA of the CDR3: TGTGCCAGCAGTATTGCGGGACAGGGGGACCAAGAGACCCAGTACTTC. It codes for CASSIAGQGDQETQYF.

The chain employs TRBV5-8 and TRBJ1-4, with a weak D call TRBD1 (5 bases). Germline CDR1 and CDR2: SGHTS and YDEGEE. The CDR3 extends over 15 amino acids. V shed 4 bases and J shed 14 bases, with 24 bases lying between them. The CDR3 reads CASSLGGAGSSGLFF. The DNA for the CDR3 is TGTGCCAGCAGCCTAGGAGGGGCCGGGTCTAGTGGGCTGTTTTTT.